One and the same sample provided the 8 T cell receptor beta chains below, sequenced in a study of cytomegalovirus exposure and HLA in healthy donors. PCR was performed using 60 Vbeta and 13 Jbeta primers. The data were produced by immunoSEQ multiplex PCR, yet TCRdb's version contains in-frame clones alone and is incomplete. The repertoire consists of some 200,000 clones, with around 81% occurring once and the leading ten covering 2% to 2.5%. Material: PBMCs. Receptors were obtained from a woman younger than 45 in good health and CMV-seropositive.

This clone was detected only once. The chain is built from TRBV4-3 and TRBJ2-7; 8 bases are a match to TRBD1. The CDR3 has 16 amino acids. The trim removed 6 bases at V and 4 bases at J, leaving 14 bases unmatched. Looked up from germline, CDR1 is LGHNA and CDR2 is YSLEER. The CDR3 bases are TGCGCCAGCAGTCGAACCGGGACAGGACCCATTTACGAGCAGTACTTC. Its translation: CASSRTGTGPIYEQYF.

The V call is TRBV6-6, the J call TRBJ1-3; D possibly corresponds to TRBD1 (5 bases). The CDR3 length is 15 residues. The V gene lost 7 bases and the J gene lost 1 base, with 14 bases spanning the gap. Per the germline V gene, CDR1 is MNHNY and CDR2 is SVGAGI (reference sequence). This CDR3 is CASILDSLSGNTIYF. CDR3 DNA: TGTGCCAGCATTCTAGACAGTCTGTCTGGAAACACCATATATTTT.

The CDR3 DNA reads TGTGCCTGGAGTGCACAAGAAGGGGCTGAAGCTTTCTTT. Protein product: CAWSAQEGAEAFF. The chain joins TRBV30 to TRBJ1-1; TRBD1 might be the D (5 bases). Germline CDR1 GTSNPN, CDR2 SVGIG (reference sequence). The CDR3 spans 13 residues. Trimming pared 1 base from V and 6 bases from J, leaving 12 bases between.

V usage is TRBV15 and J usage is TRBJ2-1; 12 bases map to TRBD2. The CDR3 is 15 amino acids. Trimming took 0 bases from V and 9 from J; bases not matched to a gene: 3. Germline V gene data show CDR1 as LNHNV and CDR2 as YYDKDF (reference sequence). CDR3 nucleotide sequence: TGTGCCACCAGCAGAGATCGACTAGCGGGAGTTGAGCAGTTCTTC. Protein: CATSRDRLAGVEQFF. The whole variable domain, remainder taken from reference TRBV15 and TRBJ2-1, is DAMVIQNPRYQVTQFGKPVTLSCSQTLNHNVMYWYQQKSSQAPKLLFHYYDKDFNNEADTPDNFQSRRPNTSFCFLDIRSPGLGDTAMYLCATSRDRLAGVEQFFGPGTRLTVL.

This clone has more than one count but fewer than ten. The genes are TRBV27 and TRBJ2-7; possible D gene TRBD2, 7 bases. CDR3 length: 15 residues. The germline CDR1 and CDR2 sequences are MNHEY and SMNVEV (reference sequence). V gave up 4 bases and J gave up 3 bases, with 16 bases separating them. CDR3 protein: CASSSSGEGRYEQYF. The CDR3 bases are TGTGCCAGCAGTTCATCAGGGGAGGGACGCTACGAGCAGTACTTC.

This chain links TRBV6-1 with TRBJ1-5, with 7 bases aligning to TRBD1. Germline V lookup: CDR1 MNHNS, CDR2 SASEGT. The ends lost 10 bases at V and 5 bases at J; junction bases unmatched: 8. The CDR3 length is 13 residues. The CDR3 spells CAIRRDSDQPQHF. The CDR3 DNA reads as TGTGCCATCCGAAGGGACAGCGATCAGCCCCAGCATTTT.

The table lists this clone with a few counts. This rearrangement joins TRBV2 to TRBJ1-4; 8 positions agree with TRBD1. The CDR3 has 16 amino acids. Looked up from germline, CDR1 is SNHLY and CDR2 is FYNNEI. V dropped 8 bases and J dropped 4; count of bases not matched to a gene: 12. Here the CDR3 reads CASLRDRMGFNEKLFF. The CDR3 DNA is TGTGCCAGCTTAAGGGACAGGATGGGTTTTAATGAAAAACTGTTTTTT. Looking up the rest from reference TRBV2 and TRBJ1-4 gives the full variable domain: EPEVTQTPSHQVTQMGQEVILRCVPISNHLYFYWYRQILGQKVEFLVSFYNNEISEKSEIFDDQFSVERPDGSNFTLKIRSTKLEDSAMYFCASLRDRMGFNEKLFFGSGTQLSVL.

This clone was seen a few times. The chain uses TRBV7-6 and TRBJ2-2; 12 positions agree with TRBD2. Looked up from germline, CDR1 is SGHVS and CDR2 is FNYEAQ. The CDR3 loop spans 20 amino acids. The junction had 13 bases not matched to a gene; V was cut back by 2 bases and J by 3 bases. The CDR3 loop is CASSLTVASGRAFHTGELFF. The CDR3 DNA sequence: TGTGCCAGCAGCTTAACGGTTGCTAGCGGGAGGGCCTTCCACACCGGGGAGCTGTTTTTT.